Here is one T cell receptor beta chain with its context. The repertoire was sequenced with immunoSEQ multiplex PCR; TCRdb's copy has only in-frame clones and lacks some. There are under 500,000 clones in the sample; about 85% occur only once, and approximately 2% lies in the top ten. This record belongs to a study of blood T cell repertoires in COVID-19. V gave up 6 bases and J gave up 4 bases, with 11 bases separating them. Germline V CDR1 and CDR2: MDHEN, SYDVKM. The CDR3 is made up of 13 amino acids. V is TRBV28 and J is TRBJ2-3; a possible D gene is TRBD2 (5 bases). This receptor was taken from a woman between 18 and 30 years old with acute COVID-19. Specimen: PBMCs or T cells enriched from blood (not recorded which). CDR3 in DNA: TGTGCCAGCAGCTTAACTAGATCAGATACGCAGTATTTT. This sequence encodes CASSLTRSDTQYF.